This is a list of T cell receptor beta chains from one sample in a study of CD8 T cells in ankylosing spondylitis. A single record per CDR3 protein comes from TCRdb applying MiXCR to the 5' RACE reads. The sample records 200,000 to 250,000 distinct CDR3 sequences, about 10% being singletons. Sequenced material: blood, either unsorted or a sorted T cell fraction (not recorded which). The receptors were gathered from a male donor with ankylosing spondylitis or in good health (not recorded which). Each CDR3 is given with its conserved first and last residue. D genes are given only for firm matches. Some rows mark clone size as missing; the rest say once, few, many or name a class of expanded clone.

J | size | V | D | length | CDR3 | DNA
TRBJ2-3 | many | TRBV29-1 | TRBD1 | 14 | CSVDATGAADTQYF | TGCAGCGTTGACGCGACAGGGGCGGCAGATACGCAGTATTTT
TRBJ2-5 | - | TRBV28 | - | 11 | CASRSQETQYF | TGTGCCAGCAGATCTCAAGAGACCCAGTACTTC
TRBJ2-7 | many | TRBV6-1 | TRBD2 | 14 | CASKRTSGDYEQYF | TGTGCCAGCAAACGGACTAGCGGTGACTACGAGCAGTACTTC
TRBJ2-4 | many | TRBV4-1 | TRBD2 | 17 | CASSRLAGVLAKNIQYF | TGCGCCAGCAGCCGACTAGCGGGGGTACTAGCCAAAAACATTCAGTACTTC
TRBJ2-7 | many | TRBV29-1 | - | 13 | CSVELGTTYEQYF | TGCAGCGTTGAGCTGGGCACCACCTACGAGCAGTACTTC
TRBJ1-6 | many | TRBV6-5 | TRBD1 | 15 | CASSYSRDRYSPLHF | TGTGCCAGCAGTTATTCTCGGGACAGGTATTCACCCCTCCACTTT
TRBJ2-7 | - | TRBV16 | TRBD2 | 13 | CASTTGGYDEQYF | TGTGCCAGCACCACGGGGGGGTACGACGAGCAGTACTTC
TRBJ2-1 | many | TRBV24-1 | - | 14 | CATQEGGRGNEQFF | TGTGCCACCCAGGAGGGAGGTCGGGGTAATGAGCAGTTCTTC
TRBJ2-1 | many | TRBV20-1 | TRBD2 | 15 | CSARDGVAGGRGKFF | TGCAGTGCTAGAGATGGGGTAGCGGGAGGCCGGGGAAAGTTCTTC
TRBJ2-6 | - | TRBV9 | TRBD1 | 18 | CASSARQGRNSGANVLTF | TGTGCCAGCAGCGCACGACAGGGGCGAAACTCTGGGGCCAACGTCCTGACTTTC
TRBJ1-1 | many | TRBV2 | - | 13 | CASVRDGNTEAFF | TGTGCCAGCGTCCGGGACGGGAACACTGAAGCTTTCTTT
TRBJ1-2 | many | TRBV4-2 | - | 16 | CASSQDGTIRPSGYTF | TGTGCCAGCAGCCAAGATGGGACGATTCGGCCCTCAGGCTACACCTTC
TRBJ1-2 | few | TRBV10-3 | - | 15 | CAITAGGRSNYGYTF | TGTGCCATCACTGCCGGCGGCAGGTCTAACTATGGCTACACCTTC
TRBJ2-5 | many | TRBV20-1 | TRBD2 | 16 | CSARDRELAGWETQYF | TGCAGTGCTAGAGATCGGGAACTAGCGGGGTGGGAGACCCAGTACTTC
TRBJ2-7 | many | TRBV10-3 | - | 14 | CAISELALSYEQYF | TGTGCCATCAGTGAGTTGGCATTATCCTACGAGCAGTACTTC
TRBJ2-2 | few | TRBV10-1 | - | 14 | CASSHRPDTGELFF | TGCGCCAGCAGTCACAGACCAGACACCGGGGAGCTGTTTTTT
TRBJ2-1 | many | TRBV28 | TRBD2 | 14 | CASSPPAGYNEQFF | TGTGCCAGCAGTCCACCAGCGGGGTACAATGAGCAGTTCTTC
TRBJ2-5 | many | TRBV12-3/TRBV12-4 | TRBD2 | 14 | CASSLLAAQETQYF | TGTGCCAGCAGTCTTCTAGCGGCTCAAGAGACCCAGTACTTC
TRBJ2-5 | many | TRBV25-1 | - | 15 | CASSGRQSPQETQYF | TGTGCCAGCAGTGGCAGACAATCACCTCAAGAGACCCAGTACTTC
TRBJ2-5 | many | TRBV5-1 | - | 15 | CASSYERTAQETQYF | TGCGCCAGCAGCTATGAGCGGACTGCCCAAGAGACCCAGTACTTC